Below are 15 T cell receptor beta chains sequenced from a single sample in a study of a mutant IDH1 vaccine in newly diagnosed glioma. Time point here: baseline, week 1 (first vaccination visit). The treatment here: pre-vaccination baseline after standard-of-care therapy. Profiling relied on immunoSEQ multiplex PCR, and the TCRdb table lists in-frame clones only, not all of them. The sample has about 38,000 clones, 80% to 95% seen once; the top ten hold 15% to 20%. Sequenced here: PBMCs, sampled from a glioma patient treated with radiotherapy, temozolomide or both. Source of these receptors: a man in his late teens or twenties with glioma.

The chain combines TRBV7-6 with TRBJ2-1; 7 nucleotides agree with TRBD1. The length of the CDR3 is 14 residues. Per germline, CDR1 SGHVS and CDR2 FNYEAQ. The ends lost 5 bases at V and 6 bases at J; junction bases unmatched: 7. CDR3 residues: CASSQGPGGNEQFF. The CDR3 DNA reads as TGTGCCAGCAGCCAAGGGCCAGGGGGCAATGAGCAGTTCTTC.

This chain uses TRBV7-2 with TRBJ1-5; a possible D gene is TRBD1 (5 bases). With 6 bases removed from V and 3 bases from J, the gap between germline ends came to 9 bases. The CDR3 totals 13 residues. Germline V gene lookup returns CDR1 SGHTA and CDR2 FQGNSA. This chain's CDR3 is CASSRQPNQPQHF. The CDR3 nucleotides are TGTGCCAGCAGTAGACAGCCCAATCAGCCCCAGCATTTT.

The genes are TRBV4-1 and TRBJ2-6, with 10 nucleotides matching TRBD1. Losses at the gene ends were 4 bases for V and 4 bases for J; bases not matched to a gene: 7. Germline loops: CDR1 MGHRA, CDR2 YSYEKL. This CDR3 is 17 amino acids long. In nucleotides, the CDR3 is TGCGCCAGCAGCCTTACCGGGACAGGGGCCGGGGCCAACGTCCTGACTTTC. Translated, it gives CASSLTGTGAGANVLTF.

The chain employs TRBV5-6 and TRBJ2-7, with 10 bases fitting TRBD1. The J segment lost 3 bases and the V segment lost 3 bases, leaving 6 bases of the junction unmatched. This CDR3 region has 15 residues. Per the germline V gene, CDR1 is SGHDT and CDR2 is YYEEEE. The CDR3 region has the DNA TGTGCCAGCAGCTGCCCGGGACAGGGGTTCTACGAGCAGTACTTC. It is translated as CASSCPGQGFYEQYF.

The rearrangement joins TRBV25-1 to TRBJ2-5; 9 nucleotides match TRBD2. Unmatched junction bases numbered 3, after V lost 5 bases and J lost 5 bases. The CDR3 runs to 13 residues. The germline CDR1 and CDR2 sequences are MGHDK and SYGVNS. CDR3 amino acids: CASSLAGSETQYF. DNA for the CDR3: TGTGCCAGCAGTCTAGCGGGATCGGAGACCCAGTACTTC.

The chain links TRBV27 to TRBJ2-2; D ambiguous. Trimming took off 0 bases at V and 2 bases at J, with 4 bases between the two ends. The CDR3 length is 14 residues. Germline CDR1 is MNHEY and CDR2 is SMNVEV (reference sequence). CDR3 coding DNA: TGTGCCAGCAGTTTATCGGCAAACACCGGGGAGCTGTTTTTT. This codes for CASSLSANTGELFF.

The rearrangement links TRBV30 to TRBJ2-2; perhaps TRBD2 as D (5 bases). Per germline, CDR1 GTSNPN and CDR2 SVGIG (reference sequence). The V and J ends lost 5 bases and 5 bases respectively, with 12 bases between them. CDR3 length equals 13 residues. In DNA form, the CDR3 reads TGTGCCTGGTGGGAACGGGGAACCGGGGAGCTGTTTTTT. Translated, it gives CAWWERGTGELFF.

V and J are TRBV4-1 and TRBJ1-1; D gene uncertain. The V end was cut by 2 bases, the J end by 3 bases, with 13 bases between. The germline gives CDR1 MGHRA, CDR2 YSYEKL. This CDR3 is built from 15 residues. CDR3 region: CASSQPAPVHTEAFF. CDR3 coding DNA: TGCGCCAGCAGCCAACCAGCGCCAGTCCACACTGAAGCTTTCTTT.

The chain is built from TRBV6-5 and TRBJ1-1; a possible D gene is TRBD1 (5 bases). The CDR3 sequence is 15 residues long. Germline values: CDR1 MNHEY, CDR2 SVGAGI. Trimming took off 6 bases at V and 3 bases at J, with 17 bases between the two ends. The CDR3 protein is CASRYDGARDTEAFF. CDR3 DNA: TGTGCCAGCAGGTACGACGGGGCGCGGGACACTGAAGCTTTCTTT.

CDR3 in DNA: TGTGCCAGCAGTTCCCAGGCAGGAAGCTCCTACGAGCAGTACTTC. Its translation is CASSSQAGSSYEQYF. The gene calls are TRBV6-6 and TRBJ2-7; D is ambiguous. Trimming took 4 bases from V and 0 from J, leaving 13 bases between them. The germline gives CDR1 MNHNY, CDR2 SVGAGI (reference sequence). CDR3 length equals 15 residues.

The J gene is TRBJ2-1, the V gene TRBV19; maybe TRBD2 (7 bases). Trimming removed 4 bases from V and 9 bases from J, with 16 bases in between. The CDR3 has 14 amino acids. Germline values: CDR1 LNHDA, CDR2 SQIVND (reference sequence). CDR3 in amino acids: CASSRGGGLAEQFF. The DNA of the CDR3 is TGTGCCAGTAGTAGAGGGGGGGGTCTAGCTGAGCAGTTCTTC.

CDR3 sequence (DNA): TGTGCCAGCAGCCCGCTAGCGGGCCACACAGATACGCAGTATTTT. It translates to CASSPLAGHTDTQYF. The chain links TRBV7-2 to TRBJ2-3, with TRBD2 matching over 8 bases. The CDR3 covers 15 residues. V lost 5 bases, J lost 2 bases, and 6 bases stayed unmatched. The V gene's germline CDR1 is SGHTA and CDR2 FQGNSA.

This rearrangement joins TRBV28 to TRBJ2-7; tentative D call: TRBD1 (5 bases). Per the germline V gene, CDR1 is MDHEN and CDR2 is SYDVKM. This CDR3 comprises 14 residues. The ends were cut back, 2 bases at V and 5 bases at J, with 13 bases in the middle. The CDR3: CASSLRGRAHEQYF. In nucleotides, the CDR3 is TGTGCCAGCAGTTTAAGGGGTAGGGCCCACGAGCAGTACTTC.

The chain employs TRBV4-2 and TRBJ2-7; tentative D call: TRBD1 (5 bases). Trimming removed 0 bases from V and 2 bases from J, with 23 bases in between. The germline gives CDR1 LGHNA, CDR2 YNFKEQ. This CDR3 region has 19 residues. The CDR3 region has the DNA TGTGCCAGCAGCCAAGATCGGGCGACAGACCAGGCTTACACCTACGAGCAGTACTTC. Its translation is CASSQDRATDQAYTYEQYF.

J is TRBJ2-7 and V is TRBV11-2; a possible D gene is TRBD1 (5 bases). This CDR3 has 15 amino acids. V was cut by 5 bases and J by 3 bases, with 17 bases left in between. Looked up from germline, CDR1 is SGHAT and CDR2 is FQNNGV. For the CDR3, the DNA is TGTGCCAGCAGCCCCGACAGCCTGGTGGGCTACGAGCAGTACTTC. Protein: CASSPDSLVGYEQYF.